This TCR beta chain was captured in a study of blood T cell repertoires in COVID-19. Study details: Researchers got acute and convalescent COVID-19 samples from the United States, Italy and Spain. From T cells, B-cell-depleted T cells, or PBMCs came the material, which was cDNA or gDNA.

In the original processing: Nucleated cell number was recorded as an estimate derived from reference gene primer amplification. Profiled with immunoSEQ multiplex PCR; TCRdb holds only in-frame clones, not every one. From that table come the V and J calls and clone size; the DNA was used to work out D and trimming. The sample has some 190,000 clones; over 75% are singletons. The receptor was derived from a woman between 45 and 65 years old with acute or convalescent COVID-19. Sequencing was performed on peripheral blood.

As DNA, the CDR3 is TGTGCCAGCAGCCAAGGACCGGGAGAACAGCCCCAGCATTTT. It codes for CASSQGPGEQPQHF. This chain connects TRBV3-1 (or the pseudogene TRBV3-2) to TRBJ1-5; D is undetermined. Trimming stripped 1 base from V and 7 bases from J, with 11 bases between. CDR3 length equals 14 residues. The germline CDR1 and CDR2 sequences are LGHDT and YNNKEL (reference sequence).